Below, one T cell receptor beta chain is given with its context. The data belong to a study of blood T cell repertoires in COVID-19. Study at large: COVID-19 samples from acute and convalescent phases originated in the United States, Italy and Spain.

The assay was immunoSEQ multiplex PCR, and TCRdb's table has in-frame clones only and misses some. The sample lists about 140,000 clones; 70% to 85% were seen once. The length of the CDR3 is 14 residues. Germline V gene sequence: CDR1 SGHRS, CDR2 YFSETQ. Trimming pared 3 bases from V and 5 bases from J, leaving 14 bases between. The source of this sequence is a woman aged 18-29 years who had been exposed to COVID-19. Specimen: PBMCs or T cells enriched from blood (not recorded which). V and J are TRBV5-1 and TRBJ2-5; D is perhaps TRBD2 (6 bases). The CDR3 loop is CASSSGLEGETQYF. The DNA of the CDR3 is TGCGCCAGCAGCTCCGGACTGGAGGGGGAGACCCAGTACTTC.